This T cell receptor (beta chain) came from a study of T cells in Graves' hyperthyroidism and ophthalmopathy. This clonotype has a count of ten or more. No ophthalmopathy progression within 18 months constituted stable Graves' hyperthyroidism. RNA transcripts were the template for amplifying TCR beta CDR3 regions. A first-round RT-PCR of the TCR CDR3 used the HTBI primer set. TCRdb recomputed calls from the multiplex PCR reads with MiXCR, one row per CDR3 protein. The table has a few hundred thousand distinct CDR3 sequences, 19% seen once. Trimming cost V 7 bases and J 7 bases, with 20 bases left between them. The length of the CDR3 is 15 residues. Germline V gene sequence: CDR1 SNHLY, CDR2 FYNNEI.

The J gene is TRBJ1-5, the V gene TRBV2, with D maybe TRBD1 (6 bases). The material sequenced was blood. The TCR sequence derives from a woman younger than 30 with Graves' hyperthyroidism. The CDR3 is CASMRGQIAGQPQHF. In DNA form, the CDR3 reads TGTGCCAGCATGAGGGGACAAATCGCCGGGCAGCCCCAGCATTTT.